This T cell receptor beta chain comes out of a study of blood T cell repertoires in COVID-19. Study information: The United States, Italy and Spain were the sources of the acute and convalescent COVID-19 samples. Nucleic acid was either cDNA or gDNA, and it came from T cells, B-cell-depleted T cells, or PBMCs.

Original handling: The assay estimated nucleated cells by amplifying reference gene primers. Here immunoSEQ multiplex PCR was the method, and the copy in TCRdb shows in-frame clones only, minus some. That table is the source of V, J and clone size, and D and trimming were worked out from the DNA. This table holds roughly 460,000 clones, roughly 89% found once. Enrolment of Seattle patients took place during active infection, and they were followed longitudinally. This CDR3 is 17 amino acids long. Germline V gene lookup returns CDR1 MGHRA and CDR2 YSYEKL. V lost 0 bases to trimming and J lost 2 bases, with 15 bases between them.

The chain carries TRBV4-1 and TRBJ2-3; no clear D. Sequenced sample: peripheral blood. This sequence originates from a man aged 18 to 29 with COVID-19, enrolled during active disease. CDR3 amino acids: CASSQDPELIFTDTQYF. In DNA, the CDR3 is TGCGCCAGCAGCCAAGATCCCGAGCTGATATTCACAGATACGCAGTATTTT.